What follows are 17 T cell receptor beta chains derived from one specimen sequenced in a study of control samples from healthy donors and cancer patients. Clones were read by immunoSEQ multiplex PCR, and TCRdb kept only the in-frame ones, dropping some. Of roughly 100,000 clones listed, around 88% are singletons. Sequences were obtained from blood. The receptors were gathered from a man in his thirties or forties in good health.

The CDR3 sequence is CASSIDRPTPRQFF. DNA of the CDR3: TGTGCCAGTAGTATAGATCGGCCCACGCCGAGGCAGTTCTTC. This rearrangement joins TRBV19 to TRBJ2-1; D gene ambiguous. Germline lookup yields CDR1 LNHDA and CDR2 SQIVND (reference sequence). With 0 bases removed from V and 12 bases from J, the gap between germline ends came to 15 bases. There are 14 residues in the CDR3. Using reference TRBV19 and TRBJ2-1 for the parts outside the CDR3, the full variable domain is DGGITQSPKYLFRKEGQNVTLSCEQNLNHDAMYWYRQDPGQGLRLIYYSQIVNDFQKGDIAEGYSVSREKKESFPLTVTSAQKNPTAFYLCASSIDRPTPRQFFGPGTRLTVL.

The rearrangement joins TRBV28 to TRBJ2-5, with 9 bases aligning to TRBD1. V lost 5 bases, J lost 2 bases, and 12 bases stayed unmatched. CDR3 size: 17 residues. Germline V lookup: CDR1 MDHEN, CDR2 SYDVKM. In DNA form, the CDR3 reads TGTGCCAGCAGTGACTCTGGACAGGGGCCTAGTCAAGAGACCCAGTACTTC. This translates into CASSDSGQGPSQETQYF.

The V and J genes are TRBV7-2 and TRBJ1-2, with TRBD1 matching over 7 bases. Germline V CDR1 and CDR2: SGHTA, FQGNSA. The V segment lost 5 bases and the J segment 3 bases; nucleotides outside the gene matches: 0. The CDR3 runs 12 residues. CDR3 residues: CASSDRDYGYTF. DNA of the CDR3: TGTGCCAGCAGCGACAGGGACTATGGCTACACCTTC. The entire variable domain, with the rest obtained from reference TRBV7-2 and TRBJ1-2, is as follows: GAGVSQSPSNKVTEKGKDVELRCDPISGHTALYWYRQSLGQGLEFLIYFQGNSAPDKSGLPSDRFSAERTGGSVSTLTIQRTQQEDSAVYLCASSDRDYGYTFGSGTRLTVV.

The rearrangement uses TRBV18 and TRBJ1-5; tentatively, D is TRBD1 (5 bases). V was cut by 6 bases and J by 0 bases, with 12 bases left in between. This CDR3 has 15 residues. Looked up from germline, CDR1 is KGHSH and CDR2 is LQKENI. CDR3 residues: CASSKDSHSNQPQHF. DNA of the CDR3: TGTGCCAGCTCGAAAGACAGCCATAGCAATCAGCCCCAGCATTTT.

The CDR3 spells CASNRQGGNQPQHF. For the CDR3, the DNA is TGTGCCAGTAACCGGCAGGGCGGCAATCAGCCCCAGCATTTT. The chain couples TRBV19 to TRBJ1-5; D may be TRBD1 (5 bases). Germline-derived CDR1 and CDR2 are LNHDA and SQIVND (reference sequence). The CDR3 length is 14 residues. Deletions cut 7 bases from V and 2 bases from J, with 12 bases between.

The V call is TRBV12-5, the J call TRBJ2-1; a weak D match, TRBD1 (5 bases). The CDR3 covers 13 residues. V was cut by 6 bases and J by 3 bases, with 9 bases left in between. From germline, CDR1 is LGHNT and CDR2 FRNRAP. CDR3 residues: CASGPDSYNEQFF. The DNA of the CDR3 is TGTGCTAGTGGCCCCGACAGCTACAATGAGCAGTTCTTC.

This chain uses TRBV28 with TRBJ1-4; D not resolved. With 3 bases removed from V and 0 bases from J, the gap between germline ends came to 17 bases. CDR1 is MDHEN, CDR2 SYDVKM, per germline. The CDR3 sequence is 18 residues long. CDR3: CASSFWAEEIATNEKLFF. Written as DNA, the CDR3 is TGTGCCAGCAGTTTTTGGGCAGAAGAGATCGCAACTAATGAAAAACTGTTTTTT.

The V gene is TRBV5-1, the J gene TRBJ1-1; D not certain. The CDR3 sequence is 14 residues long. Germline V gene data show CDR1 as SGHRS and CDR2 as YFSETQ. V lost 3 bases and J lost 4, with 13 bases in between. The CDR3 protein is CASSSLQRTTEAFF. DNA for the CDR3: TGCGCCAGCAGCTCCTTACAGCGGACCACTGAAGCTTTCTTT.

The gene calls are TRBV27 and TRBJ2-1; D gene unclear. This CDR3 contains 11 residues. Germline V gives CDR1 MNHEY, CDR2 SMNVEV (reference sequence). Trimming cost V 3 bases and J 10 bases, with 7 bases left between them. The CDR3 sequence is CASSFAYEQFF. CDR3 in DNA: TGTGCCAGCAGTTTCGCCTACGAGCAGTTCTTC.

This chain joins TRBV27 and TRBJ1-1; TRBD1 matches 7 bases. This CDR3 has 12 residues. The germline V gene encodes CDR1 MNHEY and CDR2 SMNVEV (reference sequence). J gave up 10 bases and V 6 bases, and 8 bases lay outside the gene matches. CDR3 DNA: TGTGCCAGCAGCAGGGGGGGGAGCGTAGCTTTCTTT. It translates to CASSRGGSVAFF.

This chain connects TRBV24-1 to TRBJ2-2; 10 bases match TRBD2. This CDR3 comprises 13 residues. The germline V gene encodes CDR1 KGHDR and CDR2 SFDVKD. Losses at the gene ends were 9 bases for V and 3 bases for J; bases not matched to a gene: 0. CDR3 amino acids: CATLAGDTGELFF. The CDR3, as DNA: TGTGCCACCCTAGCGGGAGACACCGGGGAGCTGTTTTTT.

This chain uses TRBV30 with TRBJ2-7; D is perhaps TRBD2 (5 bases). V shed 0 bases and J shed 3 bases, with 6 bases lying between them. The CDR3 covers 12 residues. Germline CDR1 and CDR2: GTSNPN and SVGIG (reference sequence). In DNA, the CDR3 is TGTGCCTGGAGTGTGGAGGTCTACGAGCAGTACTTC. This sequence encodes CAWSVEVYEQYF.

This clone was observed a handful of times. V usage is TRBV28 and J usage is TRBJ1-2; 8 nucleotides match TRBD1. The V gene's germline CDR1 is MDHEN and CDR2 SYDVKM. Trimming at V came to 6 bases and at J to 4 bases, leaving 4 bases not matched to a gene. This CDR3 contains 13 residues. The CDR3 loop is CASRPGQGYGYTF. The CDR3 DNA follows: TGTGCCAGCAGACCCGGACAGGGCTATGGCTACACCTTC.

The chain combines TRBV18 with TRBJ1-1, with D possibly TRBD1 on 6 matching bases. Trimming took 2 bases from V and 1 from J, leaving 8 bases between them. CDR3 length: 14 residues. CDR1 and CDR2 (germline): KGHSH, LQKENI. CDR3 in amino acids: CASSPATGNTEAFF. CDR3 bases: TGTGCCAGCTCACCAGCGACAGGGAACACTGAAGCTTTCTTT.

The chain links TRBV9 to TRBJ2-2, with D perhaps matching TRBD1 (5 bases). Germline CDR1 is SGDLS and CDR2 is YYNGEE. The V end was cut by 4 bases, the J end by 5 bases, with 9 bases between. This CDR3 comprises 13 residues. For the CDR3, the DNA is TGTGCCAGCAGCTCGACAGCGACCGGGGAGCTGTTTTTT. This gives the protein CASSSTATGELFF.

The chain has TRBV15 and TRBJ1-1; D may be TRBD1 (5 bases). CDR3 length: 15 residues. V lost 0 bases and J lost 0, with 8 bases in between. The germline CDR1 and CDR2 sequences are LNHNV and YYDKDF (reference sequence). The CDR3 nucleotides are TGTGCCACCAGCAGAGAAAGGGGAATGAACACTGAAGCTTTCTTT. It codes for CATSRERGMNTEAFF.

The J gene is TRBJ1-4, the V gene TRBV19; the match to TRBD1 covers 9 bases. V shed 6 bases, J shed 5 bases, and the junction held 1 base outside the gene matches. Germline CDR1 and CDR2: LNHDA and SQIVND (reference sequence). CDR3 length: 13 amino acids. The CDR3 DNA reads TGTGCCAGTAGAGGACAGGGGAATGAAAAACTGTTTTTT. It codes for CASRGQGNEKLFF.